A selection of T cell receptor beta chains follows, all from one sample in a study of cytomegalovirus exposure and HLA in healthy donors. Produced via immunoSEQ multiplex PCR; TCRdb's table is partial and in-frame only. The repertoire holds 150,000 to 200,000 clones, with more than 75% as singletons. Sequencing used PBMCs. The receptors were sampled from a man aged 18-30 years in good health and CMV-seropositive. Both conserved end residues are part of each CDR3. Fields, in order: clone size, D gene, V gene, J gene, CDR3 protein, CDR3 DNA. The D gene is left open where the match is weak. The size field is filled for only some rows; it gives once, few, many or a size class.

-	TRBD2	TRBV6-1	TRBJ2-1	CASTPVAGGFQFF	TGTGCCAGCACCCCAGTAGCGGGAGGGTTTCAGTTCTTC
few	-	TRBV19	TRBJ1-5	CASSIPGLRNQPQHF	TGTGCCAGTAGTATTCCGGGTTTGCGCAATCAGCCCCAGCATTTT
-	TRBD2	TRBV11-3	TRBJ2-3	CASSLEASGGDTQYF	TGTGCCAGCAGCTTAGAGGCTAGCGGGGGAGATACGCAGTATTTT
-	TRBD2	TRBV5-1	TRBJ2-5	CASSAPRGGGTSGSARRHQETQYF	TGCGCCAGCAGCGCGCCTAGGGGAGGGGGAACTAGCGGGAGTGCCCGGCGGCACCAAGAGACCCAGTACTTC
once	TRBD2	TRBV6-4	TRBJ2-3	CASSEAPSGRTQYF	TGTGCCAGCAGTGAAGCCCCTAGCGGGAGAACGCAGTATTTT
-	TRBD1	TRBV4-3	TRBJ1-2	CASSDQTGHYGYTF	TGCGCCAGCAGCGATCAGACAGGGCACTATGGCTACACCTTC
-	TRBD1	TRBV27	TRBJ2-7	CASSSRGQASYEQYF	TGTGCCAGCAGTTCGCGGGGACAGGCGTCCTACGAGCAGTACTTC
few	-	TRBV30	TRBJ1-2	CAWMPQGNYGYTF	TGTGCCTGGATGCCTCAGGGTAACTATGGCTACACCTTC
-	-	TRBV5-4	TRBJ1-2	CASSLVGQAYGYTF	TGTGCCAGCAGCTTGGTGGGTCAGGCATATGGCTACACCTTC
-	-	TRBV5-3	TRBJ2-7	CARSQGCEQYF	TGTGCCAGAAGCCAGGGTTGCGAGCAGTACTTC
-	TRBD2	TRBV7-6	TRBJ2-3	CAINLSGGTDTQYF	TGTGCCATCAATCTAAGCGGGGGCACAGATACGCAGTATTTT